One and the same sample provided the 6 T cell receptor beta chains below, sequenced in a study of blood T cell repertoires in COVID-19. Data came from immunoSEQ multiplex PCR; TCRdb stores just in-frame clones and leaves some out. The sample lists under 120,000 clones, approximately 79% occurring once. Sequencing was done on a sample of peripheral blood. Receptors originate from a man aged 65 to 85 with active or convalescent COVID-19.

This chain joins TRBV5-5 and TRBJ1-6; possible D gene TRBD1, 5 bases. From germline, CDR1 is SGHKS and CDR2 YYEKEE (reference sequence). This CDR3 spans 16 amino acids. V lost 1 base, J lost 10 bases, and 18 bases lay in between. In DNA, the CDR3 is TGTGCCAGCAGCTTGCTAAGGGGTGCTGGTTGGTCACCCCTCCACTTT. Translating it yields CASSLLRGAGWSPLHF.

V is TRBV10-3 and J is TRBJ2-3, with TRBD2 identical over 8 bases. The junction had 10 bases not matched to a gene; V was cut back by 3 bases and J by 5 bases. CDR3 length: 16 amino acids. Germline loops: CDR1 ENHRY, CDR2 SYGVKD. For the CDR3, the DNA is TGTGCCATCAGTGATCGGGGCGTGGCGGGAGGAGATACGCAGTATTTT. Amino acids: CAISDRGVAGGDTQYF.

The chain links TRBV29-1 to TRBJ1-4, with D hard to call. The germline V and J ends were trimmed by 2 bases and 8 bases, with 15 bases remaining between them. CDR3 length: 14 residues. CDR1 SQVTM and CDR2 ANQGSEA come from the germline V gene. In DNA, the CDR3 is TGCAGCGTTGAACCCGGGTTGGAACGGGAAAAACTGTTTTTT. This translates into CSVEPGLEREKLFF. The full variable domain, in which reference TRBV29-1 and TRBJ1-4 provide the parts outside the CDR3, is SAVISQKPSRDICQRGTSLTIQCQVDSQVTMMFWYRQQPGQSLTLIATANQGSEATYESGFVIDKFPISRPNLTFSTLTVSNMSPEDSSIYLCSVEPGLEREKLFFGSGTQLSVL.

The chain uses TRBV5-5 and TRBJ2-7; no reliable D call. The germline CDR1 and CDR2 sequences are SGHKS and YYEKEE (reference sequence). V gave up 3 bases and J gave up 0 bases, with 10 bases separating them. The CDR3 consists of 14 residues. CDR3 in DNA: TGTGCCAGCAGCTCCCTAGGCAGCTCCTACGAGCAGTACTTC. It yields the protein CASSSLGSSYEQYF.

The chain combines TRBV4-1 with TRBJ2-5; TRBD1 aligns across 9 bases. V lost 0 bases, J lost 4 bases, and 3 bases stayed unmatched. The CDR3 spans 15 residues. The germline CDR1 and CDR2 sequences are MGHRA and YSYEKL. The CDR3 loop is CASSQEGTGLETQYF. CDR3 DNA: TGCGCCAGCAGCCAAGAGGGGACAGGGTTAGAGACCCAGTACTTC.

This sequence joins TRBV6-5 and TRBJ1-5, with 10 bases that match TRBD1. Germline CDR1 MNHEY, CDR2 SVGAGI. The CDR3 is 15 residues long. V shed 6 bases, J shed 3 bases, and the junction held 5 bases outside the gene matches. DNA for the CDR3: TGTGCCAGCAGCGGAGGGACAGGGGCCAATCAGCCCCAGCATTTT. Encoded protein: CASSGGTGANQPQHF.